The sequence of this TCR beta chain was determined in a study of blood T cell repertoires in COVID-19. Germline V gene lookup returns CDR1 MNHEY and CDR2 SVGAGI. Between the trimmed V and J ends, which lost 2 bases and 3 bases, there was a span of 7 bases. The CDR3 runs to 13 residues. The data were produced by immunoSEQ multiplex PCR, yet TCRdb's version contains in-frame clones alone and is incomplete. The table shows around 250,000 clones, with 70% to 90% occurring only once. The J gene is TRBJ1-2, the V gene TRBV6-5, with D possibly being TRBD1 (6 bases). Sequenced sample: peripheral blood. This TCR came from a woman aged 25 to 45 with active or convalescent COVID-19. The CDR3 loop reads CASSYAGDYGYTF. For the CDR3, the DNA is TGTGCCAGCAGTTACGCAGGGGACTATGGCTACACCTTC.